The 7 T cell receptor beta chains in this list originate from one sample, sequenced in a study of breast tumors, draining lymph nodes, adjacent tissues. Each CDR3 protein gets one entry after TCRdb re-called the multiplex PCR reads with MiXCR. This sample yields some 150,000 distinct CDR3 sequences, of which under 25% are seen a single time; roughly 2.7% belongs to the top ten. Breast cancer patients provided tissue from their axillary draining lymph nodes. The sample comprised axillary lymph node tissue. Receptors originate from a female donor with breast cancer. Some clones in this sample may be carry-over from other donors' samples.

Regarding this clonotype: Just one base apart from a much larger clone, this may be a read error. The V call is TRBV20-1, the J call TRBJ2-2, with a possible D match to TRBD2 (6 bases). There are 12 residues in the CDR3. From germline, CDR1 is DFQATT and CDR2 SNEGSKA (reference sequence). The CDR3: CGASRGTGELFF. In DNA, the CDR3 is TGCGGTGCTAGTCGGGGGACCGGGGAGCTGTTTTTT.

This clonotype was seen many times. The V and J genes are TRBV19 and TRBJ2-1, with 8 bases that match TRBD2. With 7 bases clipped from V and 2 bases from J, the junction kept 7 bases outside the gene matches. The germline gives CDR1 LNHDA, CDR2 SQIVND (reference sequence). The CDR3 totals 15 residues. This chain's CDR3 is CASKEREFPYNEQFF. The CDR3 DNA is TGTGCCAGTAAGGAGCGGGAGTTCCCCTACAATGAGCAGTTCTTC.

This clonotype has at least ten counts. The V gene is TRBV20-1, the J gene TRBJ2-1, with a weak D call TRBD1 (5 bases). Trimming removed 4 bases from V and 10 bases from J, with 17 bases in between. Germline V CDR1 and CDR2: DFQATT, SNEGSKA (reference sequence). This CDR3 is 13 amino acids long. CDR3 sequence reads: CSAIGQSLGEQFF. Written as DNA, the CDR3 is TGCAGTGCTATCGGACAATCTCTTGGGGAGCAGTTCTTC.

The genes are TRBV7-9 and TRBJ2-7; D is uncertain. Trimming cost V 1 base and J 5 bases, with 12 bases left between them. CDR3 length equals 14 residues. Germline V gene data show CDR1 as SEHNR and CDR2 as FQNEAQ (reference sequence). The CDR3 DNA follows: TGTGCCAGCAGCTTAGAGGAGAGCTCGGACGAGCAGTACTTC. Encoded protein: CASSLEESSDEQYF.

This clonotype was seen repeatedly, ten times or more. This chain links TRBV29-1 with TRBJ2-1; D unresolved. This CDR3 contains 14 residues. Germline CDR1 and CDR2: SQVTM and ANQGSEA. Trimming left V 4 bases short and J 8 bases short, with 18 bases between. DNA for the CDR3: TGCAGCGTTGTGCCGGACGATTTTCGGGATGAGCAGTTCTTC. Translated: CSVVPDDFRDEQFF.

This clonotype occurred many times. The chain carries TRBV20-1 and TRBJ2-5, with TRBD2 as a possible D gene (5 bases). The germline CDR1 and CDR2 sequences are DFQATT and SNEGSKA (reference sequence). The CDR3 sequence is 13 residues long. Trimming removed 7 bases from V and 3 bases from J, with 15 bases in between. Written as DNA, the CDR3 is TGCAGTGTGCGTTGGACTGGGAAAGAGACCCAGTACTTC. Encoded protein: CSVRWTGKETQYF.

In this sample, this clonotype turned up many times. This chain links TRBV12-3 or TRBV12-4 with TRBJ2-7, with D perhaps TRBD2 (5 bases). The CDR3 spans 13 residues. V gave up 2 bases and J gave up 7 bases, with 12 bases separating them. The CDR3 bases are TGTGCCAGCAGTTTAAAGGTCAGAGGGGAGCAGTACTTC. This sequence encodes CASSLKVRGEQYF.